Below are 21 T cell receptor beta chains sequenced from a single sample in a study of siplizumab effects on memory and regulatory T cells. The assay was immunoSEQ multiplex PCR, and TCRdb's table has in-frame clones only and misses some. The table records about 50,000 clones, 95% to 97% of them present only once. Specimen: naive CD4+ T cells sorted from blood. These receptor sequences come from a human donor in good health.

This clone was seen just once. This chain's CDR3 is CASSYQGSNEKLFF. The CDR3 region has the DNA TGTGCCAGCTCATACCAGGGATCTAATGAAAAACTGTTTTTT. This sequence joins TRBV18 and TRBJ1-4; a weak D match, TRBD1 (5 bases). The ends were cut back, 5 bases at V and 3 bases at J, with 10 bases in the middle. This CDR3 has 14 amino acids. Germline lookup yields CDR1 KGHSH and CDR2 LQKENI.

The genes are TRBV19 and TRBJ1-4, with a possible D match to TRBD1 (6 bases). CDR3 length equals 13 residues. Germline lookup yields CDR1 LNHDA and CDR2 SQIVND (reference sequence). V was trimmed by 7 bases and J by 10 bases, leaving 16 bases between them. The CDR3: CASNEQGMGKLFF. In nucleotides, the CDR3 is TGTGCCAGTAATGAACAGGGTATGGGAAAACTGTTTTTT.

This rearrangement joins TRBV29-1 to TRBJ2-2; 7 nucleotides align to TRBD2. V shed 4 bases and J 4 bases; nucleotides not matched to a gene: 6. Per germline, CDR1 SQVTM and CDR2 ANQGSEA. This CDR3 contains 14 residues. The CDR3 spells CSVARERITGELFF. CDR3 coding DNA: TGCAGCGTTGCGCGGGAGCGGATCACCGGGGAGCTGTTTTTT.

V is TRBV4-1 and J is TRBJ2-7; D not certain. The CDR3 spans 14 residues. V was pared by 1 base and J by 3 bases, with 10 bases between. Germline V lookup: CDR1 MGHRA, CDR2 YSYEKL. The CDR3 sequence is CASSQVVAIYEQYF. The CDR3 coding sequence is TGCGCCAGCAGCCAAGTAGTGGCTATCTACGAGCAGTACTTC.

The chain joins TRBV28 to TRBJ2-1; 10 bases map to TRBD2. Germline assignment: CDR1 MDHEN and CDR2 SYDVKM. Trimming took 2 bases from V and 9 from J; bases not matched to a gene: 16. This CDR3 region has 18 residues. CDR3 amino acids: CASSLPLGYSGGGFEQFF. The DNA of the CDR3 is TGTGCCAGCAGTTTACCGCTAGGGTACAGCGGGGGGGGCTTTGAGCAGTTCTTC. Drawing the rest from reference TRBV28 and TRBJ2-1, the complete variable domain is DVKVTQSSRYLVKRTGEKVFLECVQDMDHENMFWYRQDPGLGLRLIYFSYDVKMKEKGDIPEGYSVSREKKERFSLILESASTNQTSMYLCASSLPLGYSGGGFEQFFGPGTRLTVL.

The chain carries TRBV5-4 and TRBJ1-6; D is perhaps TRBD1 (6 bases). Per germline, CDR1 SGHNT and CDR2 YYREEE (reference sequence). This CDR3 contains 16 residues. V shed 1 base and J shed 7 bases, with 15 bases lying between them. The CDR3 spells CASSLSPGRGNSPLHF. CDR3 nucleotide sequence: TGTGCCAGCAGCTTGTCACCCGGGAGGGGGAATTCACCCCTCCACTTT.

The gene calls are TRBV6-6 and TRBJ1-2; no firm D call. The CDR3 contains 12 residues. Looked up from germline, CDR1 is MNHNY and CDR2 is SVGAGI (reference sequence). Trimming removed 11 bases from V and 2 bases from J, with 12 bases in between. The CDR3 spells CASGSQNYGYTF. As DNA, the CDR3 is TGTGCCTCCGGCTCACAGAACTATGGCTACACCTTC.

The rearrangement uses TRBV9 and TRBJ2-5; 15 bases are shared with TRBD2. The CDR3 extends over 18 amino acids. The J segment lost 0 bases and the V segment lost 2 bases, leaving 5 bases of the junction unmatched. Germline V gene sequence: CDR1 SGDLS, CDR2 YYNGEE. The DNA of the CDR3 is TGTGCCAGCAGCGTGGGGACTAGCGGGAGGTTGTACCAAGAGACCCAGTACTTC. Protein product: CASSVGTSGRLYQETQYF.

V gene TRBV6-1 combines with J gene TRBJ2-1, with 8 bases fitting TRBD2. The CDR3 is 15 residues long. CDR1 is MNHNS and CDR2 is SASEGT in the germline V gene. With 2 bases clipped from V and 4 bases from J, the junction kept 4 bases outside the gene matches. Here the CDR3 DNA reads TGTGCCAGCAGTGAAAGGGGACTAGAATACAATGAGCAGTTCTTC. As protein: CASSERGLEYNEQFF.

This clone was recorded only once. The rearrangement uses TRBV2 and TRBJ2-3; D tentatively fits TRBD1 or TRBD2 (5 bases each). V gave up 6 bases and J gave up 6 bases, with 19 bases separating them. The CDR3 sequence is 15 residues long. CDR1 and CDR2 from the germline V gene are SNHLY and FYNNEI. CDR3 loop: CASSRGRQASDTQYF. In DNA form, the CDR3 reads TGTGCCAGCAGCCGGGGACGGCAAGCGAGCGATACGCAGTATTTT.

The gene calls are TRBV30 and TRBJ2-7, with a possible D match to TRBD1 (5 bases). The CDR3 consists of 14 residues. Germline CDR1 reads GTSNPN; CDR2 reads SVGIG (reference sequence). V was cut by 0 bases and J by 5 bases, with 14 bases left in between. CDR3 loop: CAWSVQAARHEQYF. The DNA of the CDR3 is TGTGCCTGGAGTGTACAGGCGGCCCGGCACGAGCAGTACTTC.

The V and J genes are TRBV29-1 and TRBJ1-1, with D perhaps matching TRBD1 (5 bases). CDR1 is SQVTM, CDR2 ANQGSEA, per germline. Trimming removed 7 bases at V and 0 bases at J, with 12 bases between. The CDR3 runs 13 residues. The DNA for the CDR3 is TGCAGCGGCGTACGGGACTTGAACACTGAAGCTTTCTTT. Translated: CSGVRDLNTEAFF.

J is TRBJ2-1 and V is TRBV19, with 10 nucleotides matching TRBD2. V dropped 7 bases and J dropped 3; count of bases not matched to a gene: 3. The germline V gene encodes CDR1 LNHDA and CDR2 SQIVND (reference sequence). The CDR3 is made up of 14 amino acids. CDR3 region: CASKLAGDYNEQFF. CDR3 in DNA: TGTGCCAGTAAGCTAGCGGGAGACTACAATGAGCAGTTCTTC.

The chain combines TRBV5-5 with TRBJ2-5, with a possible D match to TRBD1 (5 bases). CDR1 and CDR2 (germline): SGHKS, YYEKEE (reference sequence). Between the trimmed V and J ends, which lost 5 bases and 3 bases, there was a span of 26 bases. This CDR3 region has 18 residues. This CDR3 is CASSFRPPLLGVEETQYF. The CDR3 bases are TGTGCCAGCAGTTTTCGCCCCCCCCTATTAGGGGTGGAAGAGACCCAGTACTTC. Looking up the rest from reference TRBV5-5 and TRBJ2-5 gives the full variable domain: DAGVTQSPTHLIKTRGQQVTLRCSPISGHKSVSWYQQVLGQGPQFIFQYYEKEERGRGNFPDRFSARQFPNYSSELNVNALLLGDSALYLCASSFRPPLLGVEETQYFGPGTRLLVL.

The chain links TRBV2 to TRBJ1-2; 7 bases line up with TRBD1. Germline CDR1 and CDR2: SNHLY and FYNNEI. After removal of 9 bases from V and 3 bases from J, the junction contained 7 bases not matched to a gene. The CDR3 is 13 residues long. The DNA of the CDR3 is TGTGCCAGTAGTCAGGGGGGTGACTATGGCTACACCTTC. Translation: CASSQGGDYGYTF. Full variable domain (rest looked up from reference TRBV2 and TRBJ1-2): EPEVTQTPSHQVTQMGQEVILRCVPISNHLYFYWYRQILGQKVEFLVSFYNNEISEKSEIFDDQFSVERPDGSNFTLKIRSTKLEDSAMYFCASSQGGDYGYTFGSGTRLTVV.

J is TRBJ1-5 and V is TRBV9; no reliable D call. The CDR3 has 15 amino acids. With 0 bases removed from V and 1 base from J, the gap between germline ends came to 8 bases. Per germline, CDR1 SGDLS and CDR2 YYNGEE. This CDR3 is CASSVGGRSNQPQHF. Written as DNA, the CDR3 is TGTGCCAGCAGCGTAGGAGGTCGGAGCAATCAGCCCCAGCATTTT.

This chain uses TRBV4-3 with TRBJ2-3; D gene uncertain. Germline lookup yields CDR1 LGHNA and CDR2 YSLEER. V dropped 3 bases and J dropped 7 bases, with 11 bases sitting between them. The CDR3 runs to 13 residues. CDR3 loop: CASSQATLYTQYF. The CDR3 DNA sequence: TGCGCCAGCAGCCAGGCGACACTTTATACGCAGTATTTT.

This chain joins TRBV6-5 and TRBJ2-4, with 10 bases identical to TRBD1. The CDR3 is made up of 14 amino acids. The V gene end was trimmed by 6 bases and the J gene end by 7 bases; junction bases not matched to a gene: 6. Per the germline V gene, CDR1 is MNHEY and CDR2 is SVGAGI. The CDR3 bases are TGTGCCAGCAGCCGGGACAGGGGTTGGAACATTCAGTACTTC. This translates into CASSRDRGWNIQYF.

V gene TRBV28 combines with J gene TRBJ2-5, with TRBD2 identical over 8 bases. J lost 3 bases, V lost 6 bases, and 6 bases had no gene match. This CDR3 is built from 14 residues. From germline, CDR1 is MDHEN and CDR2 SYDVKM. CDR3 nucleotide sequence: TGTGCCAGCAGGGAAACCGGGGGGGAAGAGACCCAGTACTTC. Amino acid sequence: CASRETGGEETQYF.

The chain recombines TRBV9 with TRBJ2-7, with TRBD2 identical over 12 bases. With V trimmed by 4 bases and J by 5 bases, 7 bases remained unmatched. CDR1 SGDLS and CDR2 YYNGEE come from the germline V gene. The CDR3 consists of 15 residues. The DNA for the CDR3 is TGTGCCAGCAGCCGGAGGACTAGCGGGACCAACGAGCAGTACTTC. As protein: CASSRRTSGTNEQYF.

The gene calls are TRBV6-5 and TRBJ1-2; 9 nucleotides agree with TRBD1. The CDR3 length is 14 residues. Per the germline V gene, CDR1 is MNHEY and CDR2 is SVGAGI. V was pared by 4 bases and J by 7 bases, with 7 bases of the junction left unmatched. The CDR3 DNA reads TGTGCCAGCAGTTCTAGGACAGGGGCTGCTGGCTACACCTTC. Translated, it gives CASSSRTGAAGYTF.